The rows below give T cell receptor beta chains drawn from one sample of a study of blood T cells in healthy people across ages. One entry per CDR3 protein results from TCRdb running MiXCR on the 5' RACE reads. The top ten clones hold roughly 25% of a sample with roughly 730,000 distinct CDR3 sequences, roughly 50% of them seen once. Specimen: blood. The receptor set was obtained from a man aged 35-49 years in good health. Each CDR3 is given with its conserved first and last residue. The D gene is left open where the match is weak. Expanded clones get a size class; other rows say once, few or many, or leave the size out.

NA	TRBV30	TRBD1	TRBJ1-6	TGTGCCTGGAGCCTCGGACAGGGGAAATATTCACCCCTCCACTTT	CAWSLGQGKYSPLHF
few	TRBV20-1	NA	TRBJ2-4	TGCAGTGCCGAAAAGACCGGGACAACTAAAAACATTCAGTACTTC	CSAEKTGTTKNIQYF
NA	TRBV6-5	TRBD2	TRBJ2-3	TGTGCCAGCAGCTATAGCGGGAGCGCAGATACGCAGTATTTT	CASSYSGSADTQYF
few	TRBV27	NA	TRBJ2-3	TGTGCCAGCAGGCCGGCGGGTCAGACCGGTACGCAGTATTTT	CASRPAGQTGTQYF
NA	TRBV7-6	TRBD2	TRBJ2-5	TGTGCCAGCAGTTTCCAGCGGGGGACCCTCCCTCGAGAGACCCAGTACTTC	CASSFQRGTLPRETQYF
once	TRBV6-2/TRBV6-3	TRBD2	TRBJ2-1	TGTGCCAGCAGTAACGGACTAGGCCTTAACAATGAGCAGTTCTTC	CASSNGLGLNNEQFF
once	TRBV28	TRBD1	TRBJ1-1	TGTGCCAGCAGTGTCTCGGACAGGGGACCTGAAGCTTTCTTT	CASSVSDRGPEAFF
few	TRBV6-2/TRBV6-3	TRBD2	TRBJ2-3	TGTGCCAGCTACAGGAGCGGGAGAGGAGATACGCAGTATTTT	CASYRSGRGDTQYF
many	TRBV12-3/TRBV12-4	TRBD1	TRBJ1-5	TGTGCCAGCAGTCTCGCAGGGGGGAATCAGCCCCAGCATTTT	CASSLAGGNQPQHF
few	TRBV20-1	NA	TRBJ1-2	TGCAGTGCTAGGCCAGGGCGCAGCTATGGCTACACCTTC	CSARPGRSYGYTF
NA	TRBV12-3/TRBV12-4	NA	TRBJ1-2	TGTGCCAGCAGTTTAGATGAGTGGAGCCTCTATGGCTACACCTTC	CASSLDEWSLYGYTF
NA	TRBV4-2	TRBD1	TRBJ2-1	TGTGCCAGCAGCCAAGATTGGGGGACAGGGGAACATAATGAGCAGTTCTTC	CASSQDWGTGEHNEQFF
few	TRBV27	NA	TRBJ2-7	TGTGCCAGCAGTCGGGGCAGGCTTTACGAGCAGTACTTC	CASSRGRLYEQYF
NA	TRBV27	NA	TRBJ1-4	TGTGCCAGCACAACGCGGGGGCCTAATGAAAAACTGTTTTTT	CASTTRGPNEKLFF
NA	TRBV20-1	NA	TRBJ2-1	TGCAGTGTTATCCCGACAGATTCCTACAATGAGCAGTTCTTC	CSVIPTDSYNEQFF
NA	TRBV28	NA	TRBJ2-7	TGTGCCAGCAAGCCAGGGGGGTACGAGCAGTACTTC	CASKPGGYEQYF
few	TRBV6-2/TRBV6-3	NA	TRBJ2-7	TGTGCCAGCAGTCCCCCGGGGGAGGTCTACGAGCAGTACTTC	CASSPPGEVYEQYF
few	TRBV6-6	NA	TRBJ1-5	TGTGCCGGAGGAGCCCCTAATCAGCCCCAGCATTTT	CAGGAPNQPQHF
NA	TRBV28	NA	TRBJ2-2	TGTGCCAGCAGTTTCGTTGCGATCACCGGGGAGCTGTTTTTT	CASSFVAITGELFF
NA	TRBV5-5	NA	TRBJ2-1	TGTGCCAGCAGCAGGGGCGGGTCTTCGGATGAGCAGTTCTTC	CASSRGGSSDEQFF
NA	TRBV15	NA	TRBJ2-7	TGTGCCACCGGGATGGGGGACACCTACGAGCAGTACTTC	CATGMGDTYEQYF
many	TRBV20-1	TRBD2	TRBJ2-1	TGCAGTGCCCCTACGGGACTAGCGGGCAATGAGCAGTTCTTC	CSAPTGLAGNEQFF
NA	TRBV11-2	NA	TRBJ2-3	TGTGCCAGCAGCTTAGACAGGCCTAGGGCAGATACGCAGTATTTT	CASSLDRPRADTQYF
few	TRBV10-3	TRBD2	TRBJ2-3	TGTGCCACATATCTAGCGGTGACAGATACGCAGTATTTT	CATYLAVTDTQYF
NA	TRBV2	TRBD1	TRBJ2-5	TGTGCCAGCAGTGAAGTGGGACAGTCAGAGACCCAGTACTTC	CASSEVGQSETQYF
NA	TRBV6-5	TRBD1	TRBJ2-7	TGTGCCAGCAGGACAGGGATAGGTGACGAGCAGTACTTC	CASRTGIGDEQYF
once	TRBV12-3/TRBV12-4	NA	TRBJ2-7	TGTGCCAGCAGCCCACAGGTGTACCTACTTTACGAGCAGTACTTC	CASSPQVYLLYEQYF
NA	TRBV28	TRBD2	TRBJ2-5	TGTGCCAGCGCAACTAGCGGGAGGGGGGAGGAGACCCAGTACTTC	CASATSGRGEETQYF